This T cell receptor beta chain was sequenced in a study of identical twins' blood T cells. TCR cDNA libraries came from RNA via a modified published protocol. Sample barcodes were added at both library ends during cDNA synthesis. TCRdb itself ran the 5' RACE reads through MiXCR, one entry per CDR3 protein. The repertoire includes 300,000 to 400,000 distinct CDR3 sequences, 25% to 35% of them detected once, and roughly 5.5% sits in the top ten. For this clonotype: What it binds is not known.

Study-level results: Each donor's most abundant TCRbeta clonotypes shared more CDR3 sequences with her twin than unrelated donors. Mainly, cloneset size products determined shared clonotypes, twins included.

Germline V gives CDR1 SGHRS, CDR2 YFSETQ. This CDR3 has 13 residues. V lost 4 bases and J 2 bases, leaving 10 bases between the germline ends. The sequenced sample was PBMCs. This sequence joins TRBV5-1 and TRBJ2-7; a weak D match, TRBD1 (5 bases). The sequence came from a woman aged 18-55 years in good health. The CDR3 nucleotides are TGCGCCAGCAGCCAATCACAGGCCTACGAGCAGTACTTC. Its protein product is CASSQSQAYEQYF.